This TCR beta chain was captured in a study of early T cells in non-severe SARS-CoV-2 infection. This CDR3 contains 15 residues. V lost 1 base to trimming and J lost 2 bases, with 9 bases between them. Germline lookup yields CDR1 SGHKS and CDR2 YYEKEE (reference sequence). Study observations and caveats: Missing private and CD4 specificities, VDJdb matching favored anti-spike CD8 responses.

A remark on this clonotype: Its target is unknown.

Individual cDNA molecules were tagged with unique molecular identifiers. In TCRdb, the 5' RACE reads were re-called with MiXCR into one record per CDR3 protein. The sample contains more than 65,000 distinct CDR3 sequences, around 13% of which appear only once. V and J are TRBV5-5 and TRBJ2-2; D is undetermined. This TCR derives from an adult who was a healthcare worker with PCR-confirmed SARS-CoV-2 infection or an uninfected control (not recorded which). This sample comprised whole blood, obtained at baseline. CDR3 nucleotide sequence: TGTGCCAGCAGCTTGACCGCGACCAACACCGGGGAGCTGTTTTTT. Protein sequence: CASSLTATNTGELFF.